The 29 T cell receptor beta chains in this list originate from one sample, sequenced in a study of cytomegalovirus exposure and HLA in healthy donors. Profiled with immunoSEQ multiplex PCR; TCRdb holds only in-frame clones, not every one. The sample includes some 250,000 clones, around 90% of them seen just once. Sequencing input: PBMCs. These receptors were taken from a woman younger than 35 in good health and CMV-seronegative.

The CDR3 region has the DNA TGCAGCGTTGAAGGGGACAGGGGAGCGGTCGATACGCAGTATTTT. It codes for CSVEGDRGAVDTQYF. The chain joins TRBV29-1 to TRBJ2-3; 10 bases map to TRBD1. This CDR3 spans 15 amino acids. Germline CDR1 reads SQVTM; CDR2 reads ANQGSEA. J was trimmed by 6 bases and V by 1 base; bases with no gene match: 7.

The chain couples TRBV28 to TRBJ2-3, with a weak D call TRBD2 (6 bases). V lost 5 bases and J 1 base, leaving 19 bases between the germline ends. Germline CDR1 and CDR2: MDHEN and SYDVKM. The CDR3 is 17 amino acids. The CDR3 loop reads CASSPSWGGGGTDTQYF. The CDR3 bases are TGTGCCAGCAGTCCCTCCTGGGGCGGAGGGGGCACAGATACGCAGTATTTT.

This clone showed up just a few times. The V call is TRBV4-3, the J call TRBJ2-3; 12 bases line up with TRBD2. V was clipped by 4 bases and J by 9 bases; unmatched bases: 14. Germline CDR1 LGHNA, CDR2 YSLEER. This CDR3 is 17 amino acids long. CDR3 in amino acids: CASSPLTSGGPGTTQYF. The CDR3 DNA sequence: TGCGCCAGCAGCCCGCTTACTAGCGGGGGGCCCGGTACGACGCAGTATTTT.

V and J are TRBV2 and TRBJ2-3; tentative D call: TRBD2 (5 bases). The germline CDR1 and CDR2 sequences are SNHLY and FYNNEI. With 2 bases removed from V and 4 bases from J, the gap between germline ends came to 10 bases. CDR3 length: 14 residues. DNA for the CDR3: TGTGCCAGCAGTGAACTACCGGGGTCAGATACGCAGTATTTT. It specifies CASSELPGSDTQYF.

The chain carries TRBV28 and TRBJ1-2; D is uncertain. With 6 bases removed from V and 2 bases from J, the gap between germline ends came to 10 bases. Germline CDR1 MDHEN, CDR2 SYDVKM. This CDR3 contains 13 residues. The CDR3 DNA reads as TGTGCCAGCAGAACACAGCCAAACTATGGCTACACCTTC. Translating gives CASRTQPNYGYTF.

The V gene is TRBV27, the J gene TRBJ2-7, with TRBD1 identical over 7 bases. The CDR3 covers 13 residues. J was trimmed by 3 bases and V by 6 bases; bases with no gene match: 5. The germline V gene encodes CDR1 MNHEY and CDR2 SMNVEV (reference sequence). This CDR3 is CASRDTGVYEQYF. Here the CDR3 DNA reads TGTGCCAGCAGGGATACAGGGGTCTACGAGCAGTACTTC.

This chain uses TRBV28 with TRBJ2-1, with 8 positions matching TRBD2. Germline CDR1 MDHEN, CDR2 SYDVKM. This CDR3 region has 14 residues. Losses at the gene ends were 5 bases for V and 9 bases for J; bases not matched to a gene: 9. The DNA of the CDR3 is TGTGCCAGCAGTATAACGGGACTAGTAGTTGAGCAGTTCTTC. Translating gives CASSITGLVVEQFF.

The DNA for the CDR3 is TGTGCCAGCAGTGAGGGACAGGGGGCCTACGAGCAGTACTTC. Translated, it gives CASSEGQGAYEQYF. The chain combines TRBV28 with TRBJ2-7; 11 bases are shared with TRBD1. The ends lost 5 bases at V and 2 bases at J; junction bases unmatched: 2. In germline, CDR1 is MDHEN, CDR2 SYDVKM. This CDR3 region has 14 residues. The entire variable domain, with the rest obtained from reference TRBV28 and TRBJ2-7, is as follows: DVKVTQSSRYLVKRTGEKVFLECVQDMDHENMFWYRQDPGLGLRLIYFSYDVKMKEKGDIPEGYSVSREKKERFSLILESASTNQTSMYLCASSEGQGAYEQYFGPGTRLTVT.

This chain connects TRBV7-3 to TRBJ1-1; possible D gene TRBD1, 5 bases. Per the germline V gene, CDR1 is SGHTA and CDR2 is FQGTGA. This CDR3 has 14 residues. Trimming removed 3 bases at V and 5 bases at J, with 13 bases between. The CDR3 reads CASSFGRGETEAFF. The CDR3 DNA is TGTGCCAGCAGCTTTGGACGGGGGGAGACTGAAGCTTTCTTT.

The chain employs TRBV6-1 and TRBJ1-2; tentatively, D is TRBD1 (6 bases). Germline loops: CDR1 MNHNS, CDR2 SASEGT. V gave up 2 bases and J gave up 6 bases, with 13 bases separating them. There are 14 residues in the CDR3. The CDR3 DNA sequence: TGTGCCAGCAGTGAATCAATGGGGGCCGATGGCTACACCTTC. Amino acids: CASSESMGADGYTF.

The CDR3, as DNA: TGTGCCAGCAGCTTATCAGGGGCCCCCGGGGAGCTGTTTTTT. The encoded protein is CASSLSGAPGELFF. V gene TRBV7-9 combines with J gene TRBJ2-2; D perhaps matches TRBD1 (6 bases). This CDR3 has 14 amino acids. Germline CDR1 is SEHNR and CDR2 is FQNEAQ (reference sequence). Between the trimmed V and J ends, which lost 2 bases and 6 bases, there was a span of 10 bases.

CDR3 region: CASSLGTSVEAFF. The CDR3 nucleotides are TGCGCCAGCAGCTTGGGAACTTCGGTTGAAGCTTTCTTT. The J gene is TRBJ1-1, the V gene TRBV5-1, with no clear D. Trimming removed 0 bases at V and 7 bases at J, with 10 bases between. Germline V gene lookup returns CDR1 SGHRS and CDR2 YFSETQ. This CDR3 contains 13 residues.

This clone was counted a single time. The gene calls are TRBV6-1 and TRBJ2-5, with 11 bases lining up with TRBD1. CDR3 size: 13 residues. The junction had 3 bases not matched to a gene; V was cut back by 8 bases and J by 4 bases. Germline loops: CDR1 MNHNS, CDR2 SASEGT. Here the CDR3 reads CASGGTGGETQYF. Written as DNA, the CDR3 is TGTGCCAGCGGCGGGACAGGGGGAGAGACCCAGTACTTC.

The rearrangement uses TRBV28 and TRBJ1-1; TRBD1 matches 9 bases. Germline values: CDR1 MDHEN, CDR2 SYDVKM. V lost 4 bases to trimming and J lost 6 bases; unmatched junction nucleotides: 9. This CDR3 comprises 15 residues. Here the CDR3 DNA reads TGTGCCAGCAGTTCAGGGACAGGGATTCGAGCTGAAGCTTTCTTT. This translates into CASSSGTGIRAEAFF.

The J gene is TRBJ1-4, the V gene TRBV5-1, with D possibly TRBD1 on 6 matching bases. Trimming shortened V by 4 bases and J by 4 bases, and 14 bases separated the two germline ends. Germline CDR1 and CDR2: SGHRS and YFSETQ. The CDR3 is 15 amino acids. The CDR3, as DNA: TGCGCCAGCAGCGATAAACAGGGTTTTAATGAAAAACTGTTTTTT. This gives the protein CASSDKQGFNEKLFF. The full variable domain, in which reference TRBV5-1 and TRBJ1-4 provide the parts outside the CDR3, is KAGVTQTPRYLIKTRGQQVTLSCSPISGHRSVSWYQQTPGQGLQFLFEYFSETQRNKGNFPGRFSGRQFSNSRSEMNVSTLELGDSALYLCASSDKQGFNEKLFFGSGTQLSVL.

The chain joins TRBV6-5 to TRBJ2-4; perhaps TRBD2 as D (7 bases). The CDR3 runs to 15 residues. Germline V gene data show CDR1 as MNHEY and CDR2 as SVGAGI. V gave up 6 bases and J gave up 8 bases, with 20 bases separating them. Here the CDR3 DNA reads TGTGCCAGCAGCCCCGGAGGGGGGGTTATAGACATTCAGTACTTC. Amino acid sequence: CASSPGGGVIDIQYF.

The chain employs TRBV28 and TRBJ2-7, with TRBD1 matching 7 bases. The CDR3 length is 15 residues. Germline V gene lookup returns CDR1 MDHEN and CDR2 SYDVKM. V lost 2 bases, J lost 3 bases, and 7 bases stayed unmatched. CDR3 sequence reads: CASSLPSGQFYEQYF. The CDR3 DNA reads TGTGCCAGCAGTTTACCGTCGGGACAGTTCTACGAGCAGTACTTC.

The V gene is TRBV6-5, the J gene TRBJ1-1, with a weak D call TRBD1 (6 bases). V was clipped by 2 bases and J by 4 bases, with 14 bases between them. The germline V gene encodes CDR1 MNHEY and CDR2 SVGAGI. The CDR3 loop spans 15 amino acids. CDR3 in amino acids: CASSYTTGSITEAFF. CDR3 bases: TGTGCCAGCAGTTACACAACAGGGAGTATCACTGAAGCTTTCTTT.

The genes are TRBV2 and TRBJ1-1, with 7 positions matching TRBD1. This CDR3 comprises 14 residues. Trimming removed 6 bases from V and 2 bases from J; junction bases left unmatched: 6. Germline V gene lookup returns CDR1 SNHLY and CDR2 FYNNEI. CDR3 nucleotide sequence: TGTGCCAGCAGGTCACAGGGGATTAACACTGAAGCTTTCTTT. It translates to CASRSQGINTEAFF.

The chain links TRBV30 to TRBJ1-2; 7 nucleotides match TRBD1. Germline trimming cut 4 bases from V and 8 bases from J; bases unmatched to any gene: 7. The CDR3 has 12 amino acids. In germline, CDR1 is GTSNPN, CDR2 SVGIG (reference sequence). CDR3 in DNA: TGTGCCTGGACCTTGACAGGGACGGGCTACACCTTC. Translating it yields CAWTLTGTGYTF.

The chain has TRBV11-2 and TRBJ2-2, with TRBD2 matching over 8 bases. J lost 2 bases, V lost 0 bases, and 8 bases had no gene match. CDR1 and CDR2 (germline): SGHAT, FQNNGV. The CDR3 length is 18 residues. CDR3: CASSLEVSGLVNTGELFF. In DNA, the CDR3 is TGTGCCAGCAGCTTAGAGGTTTCGGGACTAGTTAACACCGGGGAGCTGTTTTTT. Variable domain in full (rest from reference TRBV11-2 and TRBJ2-2): EAGVAQSPRYKIIEKRQSVAFWCNPISGHATLYWYQQILGQGPKLLIQFQNNGVVDDSQLPKDRFSAERLKGVDSTLKIQPAKLEDSAVYLCASSLEVSGLVNTGELFFGEGSRLTVL.

This chain joins TRBV6-4 and TRBJ2-3, with 7 bases fitting TRBD2. The germline gives CDR1 MRHNA, CDR2 SNTAGT. V dropped 2 bases and J dropped 2; count of bases not matched to a gene: 7. The CDR3 contains 16 residues. The CDR3 DNA reads as TGTGCCAGCAGTGACAAGGTAGCGGGCCACACAGATACGCAGTATTTT. It encodes CASSDKVAGHTDTQYF.

The V and J genes are TRBV11-2 and TRBJ2-7; possibly TRBD2 for D (6 bases). The V gene lost 0 bases and the J gene lost 2 bases, with 8 bases spanning the gap. The CDR3 is 14 amino acids. CDR1 is SGHAT and CDR2 is FQNNGV in the germline V gene. The CDR3 loop is CASSLEEGPYEQYF. For the CDR3, the DNA is TGTGCCAGCAGCTTAGAGGAGGGTCCCTACGAGCAGTACTTC.

The V call is TRBV13, the J call TRBJ2-3; TRBD1 matches at 7 bases. The germline V gene encodes CDR1 PRHDT and CDR2 FYEKMQ (reference sequence). V trimming: 6 bases; J trimming: 5 bases; junction bases outside the gene matches: 8. The CDR3 is 14 residues long. In DNA, the CDR3 is TGTGCCAGCAGACCTACAGGGGTGGAAGATACGCAGTATTTT. Translated: CASRPTGVEDTQYF.

This clone was seen only a few times. The CDR3 loop is CASGLGNQPQHF. DNA for the CDR3: TGTGCCAGCGGGCTGGGCAATCAGCCCCAGCATTTT. The V and J genes are TRBV6-5 and TRBJ1-5; no clear D. Germline CDR1 and CDR2: MNHEY and SVGAGI. V was shortened by 8 bases and J by 2 bases, with 7 bases between the two germline ends. There are 12 residues in the CDR3.

The chain combines TRBV25-1 with TRBJ2-5, with D maybe TRBD1 (7 bases). This CDR3 has 16 amino acids. Germline CDR1 is MGHDK and CDR2 is SYGVNS. V gave up 1 base and J gave up 5 bases, with 17 bases separating them. The CDR3: CASSESGGIGRETQYF. DNA of the CDR3: TGTGCCAGCAGTGAATCAGGGGGGATCGGGCGGGAGACCCAGTACTTC.

The chain is built from TRBV27 and TRBJ1-5; D gene uncertain. This CDR3 has 15 residues. The germline V gene encodes CDR1 MNHEY and CDR2 SMNVEV (reference sequence). With 6 bases removed from V and 2 bases from J, the gap between germline ends came to 14 bases. For the CDR3, the DNA is TGTGCCAGCAGGCTAGCAGGTCCGGGCAATCAGCCCCAGCATTTT. This sequence encodes CASRLAGPGNQPQHF.

V gene TRBV28 combines with J gene TRBJ2-1; 8 positions agree with TRBD1. After removal of 5 bases from V and 3 bases from J, the junction contained 3 bases not matched to a gene. This CDR3 is 14 amino acids long. Germline V gene lookup returns CDR1 MDHEN and CDR2 SYDVKM. The CDR3: CASSPGQVYNEQFF. The CDR3 DNA sequence: TGTGCCAGCAGTCCGGGACAGGTCTACAATGAGCAGTTCTTC. Full variable domain (remainder filled in from reference TRBV28 and TRBJ2-1): DVKVTQSSRYLVKRTGEKVFLECVQDMDHENMFWYRQDPGLGLRLIYFSYDVKMKEKGDIPEGYSVSREKKERFSLILESASTNQTSMYLCASSPGQVYNEQFFGPGTRLTVL.

The chain uses TRBV28 and TRBJ1-2, with D unresolved. Trimming removed 2 bases at V and 7 bases at J, with 8 bases between. CDR1 is MDHEN and CDR2 is SYDVKM in the germline V gene. The CDR3 has 12 amino acids. The CDR3 is CASSLSLGGYTF. CDR3 sequence (DNA): TGTGCCAGCAGTTTAAGCCTCGGTGGCTACACCTTC.